The present T cell receptor (beta chain) was sequenced within a study of cytomegalovirus exposure and HLA in healthy donors. General study findings and limits: The CMV antigen specificity of a few CMV-associated chains was confirmed through in vitro analysis. Whilst most TCR sequences proved rare, a subset of public TCRs occurred across many donors. High specificity and sensitivity for cytomegalovirus status were reported for the classifier.

Among the 120 or so subjects of the validation cohort, separate from the roughly 730-subject first cohort, were the donors. With regard to this clone: Its target is not known.

Germline lookup yields CDR1 SGHAT and CDR2 FQNNGV. This CDR3 spans 15 amino acids. V shed 3 bases, J shed 4 bases, and the junction held 6 bases outside the gene matches. Assay used: immunoSEQ multiplex PCR; TCRdb lists only in-frame clones, some missing. The table includes 90,000 to 120,000 clones, roughly 88% detected once. This sequence joins TRBV11-2 and TRBJ2-5, with 9 bases identical to TRBD2. The clonotype was recovered from a woman aged 18-29 years in good health and CMV-seronegative. Material for sequencing was PBMCs. The CDR3 DNA reads as TGTGCCAGCAGCTTGGGCGGGGGGGCCGGAGAGACCCAGTACTTC. Translated, it gives CASSLGGGAGETQYF.